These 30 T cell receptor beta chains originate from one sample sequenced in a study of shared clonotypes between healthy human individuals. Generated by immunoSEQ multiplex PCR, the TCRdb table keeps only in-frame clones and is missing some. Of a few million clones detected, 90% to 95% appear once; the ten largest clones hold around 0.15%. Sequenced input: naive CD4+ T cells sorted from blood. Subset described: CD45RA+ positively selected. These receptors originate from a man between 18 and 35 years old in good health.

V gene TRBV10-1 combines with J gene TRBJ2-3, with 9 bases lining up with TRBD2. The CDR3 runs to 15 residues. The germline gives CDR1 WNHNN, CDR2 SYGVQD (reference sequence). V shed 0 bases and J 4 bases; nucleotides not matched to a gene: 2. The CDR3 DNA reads TGCGCCAGCAGTGAGTCAGCGGGGGGTCCAGATACGCAGTATTTT. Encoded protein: CASSESAGGPDTQYF.

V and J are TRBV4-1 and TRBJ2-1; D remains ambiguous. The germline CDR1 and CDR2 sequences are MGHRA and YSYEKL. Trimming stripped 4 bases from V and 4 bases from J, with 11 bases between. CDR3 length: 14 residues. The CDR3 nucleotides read TGCGCCAGCAGCCGACGAGATCCTTACAATGAGCAGTTCTTC. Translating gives CASSRRDPYNEQFF.

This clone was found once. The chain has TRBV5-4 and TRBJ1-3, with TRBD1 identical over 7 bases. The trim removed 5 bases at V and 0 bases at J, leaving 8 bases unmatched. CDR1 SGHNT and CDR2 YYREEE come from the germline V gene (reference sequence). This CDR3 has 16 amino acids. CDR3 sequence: CASSKADRASGNTIYF. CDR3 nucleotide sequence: TGTGCCAGCAGTAAAGCTGACAGGGCCTCTGGAAACACCATATATTTT.

The CDR3 DNA sequence: TGTGCCAGCAGTGACTATGGTTCGGGTGGGGCCAACGTCCTGACTTTC. The encoded protein is CASSDYGSGGANVLTF. J is TRBJ2-6 and V is TRBV6-1; D remains ambiguous. The germline gives CDR1 MNHNS, CDR2 SASEGT. The CDR3 has 16 amino acids. V lost 3 bases, J lost 3 bases, and 12 bases lay in between.

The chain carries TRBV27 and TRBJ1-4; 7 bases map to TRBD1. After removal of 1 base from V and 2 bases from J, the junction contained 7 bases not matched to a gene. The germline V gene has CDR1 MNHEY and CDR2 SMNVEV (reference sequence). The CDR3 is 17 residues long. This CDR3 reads CASSLFRGRGTNEKLFF. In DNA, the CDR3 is TGTGCCAGCAGTTTATTTAGGGGGCGGGGGACTAATGAAAAACTGTTTTTT.

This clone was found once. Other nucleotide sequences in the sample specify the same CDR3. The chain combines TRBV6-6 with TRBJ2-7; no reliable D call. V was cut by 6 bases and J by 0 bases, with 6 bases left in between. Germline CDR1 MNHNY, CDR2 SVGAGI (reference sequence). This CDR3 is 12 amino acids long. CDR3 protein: CASRPASYEQYF. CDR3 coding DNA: TGTGCCAGCAGACCAGCCTCCTACGAGCAGTACTTC.

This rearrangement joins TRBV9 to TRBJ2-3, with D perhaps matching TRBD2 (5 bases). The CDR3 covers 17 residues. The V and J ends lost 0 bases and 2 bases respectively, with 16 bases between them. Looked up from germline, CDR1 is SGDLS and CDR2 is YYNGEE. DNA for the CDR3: TGTGCCAGCAGCGTAGGAATAGCGCGGTTTAACACAGATACGCAGTATTTT. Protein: CASSVGIARFNTDTQYF. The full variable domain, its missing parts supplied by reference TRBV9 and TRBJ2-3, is DSGVTQTPKHLITATGQRVTLRCSPRSGDLSVYWYQQSLDQGLQFLIQYYNGEERAKGNILERFSAQQFPDLHSELNLSSLELGDSALYFCASSVGIARFNTDTQYFGPGTRLTVL.

The CDR3 nucleotides are TGTGCCAGCAGCTATGACCACAATGAGCAGTTCTTC. Its protein product is CASSYDHNEQFF. This chain connects TRBV7-9 to TRBJ2-1, with D uncertain. The ends were cut back, 4 bases at V and 5 bases at J, with 6 bases in the middle. CDR3 length equals 12 residues. Germline V gene sequence: CDR1 SEHNR, CDR2 FQNEAQ (reference sequence).

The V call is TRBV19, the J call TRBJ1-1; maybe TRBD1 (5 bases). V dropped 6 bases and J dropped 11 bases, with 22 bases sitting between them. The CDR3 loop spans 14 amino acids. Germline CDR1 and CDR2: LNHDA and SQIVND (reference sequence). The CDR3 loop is CASRKQVLEGVAFF. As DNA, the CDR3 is TGTGCCAGTAGGAAACAGGTACTCGAAGGGGTTGCTTTCTTT.

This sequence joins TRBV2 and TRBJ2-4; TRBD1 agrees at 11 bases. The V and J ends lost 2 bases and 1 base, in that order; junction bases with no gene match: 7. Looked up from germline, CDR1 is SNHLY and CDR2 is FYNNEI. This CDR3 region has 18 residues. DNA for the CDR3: TGTGCCAGCAGTGAAACCTGGACAGGGGGCTCTGCCAAAAACATTCAGTACTTC. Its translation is CASSETWTGGSAKNIQYF.

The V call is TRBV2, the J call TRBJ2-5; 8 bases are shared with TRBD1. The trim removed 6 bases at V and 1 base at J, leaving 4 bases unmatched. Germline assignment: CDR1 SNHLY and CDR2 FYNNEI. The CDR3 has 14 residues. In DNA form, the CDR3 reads TGTGCCAGCAGAGACAGGGGCACCCAAGAGACCCAGTACTTC. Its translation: CASRDRGTQETQYF.

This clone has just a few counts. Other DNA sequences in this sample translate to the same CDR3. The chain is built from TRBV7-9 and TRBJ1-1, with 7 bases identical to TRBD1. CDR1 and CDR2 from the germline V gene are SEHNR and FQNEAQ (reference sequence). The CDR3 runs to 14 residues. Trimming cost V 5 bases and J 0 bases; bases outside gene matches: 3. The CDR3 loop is CASSETGVNTEAFF. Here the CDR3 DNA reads TGTGCCAGCAGCGAAACAGGGGTGAACACTGAAGCTTTCTTT.

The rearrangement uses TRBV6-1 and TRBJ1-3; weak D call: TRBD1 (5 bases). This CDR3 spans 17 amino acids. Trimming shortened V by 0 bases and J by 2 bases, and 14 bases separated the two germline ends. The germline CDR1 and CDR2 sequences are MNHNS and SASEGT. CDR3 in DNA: TGTGCCAGCAGTGAAGCGCTAGGGACCTTGGCTGGAAACACCATATATTTT. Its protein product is CASSEALGTLAGNTIYF.

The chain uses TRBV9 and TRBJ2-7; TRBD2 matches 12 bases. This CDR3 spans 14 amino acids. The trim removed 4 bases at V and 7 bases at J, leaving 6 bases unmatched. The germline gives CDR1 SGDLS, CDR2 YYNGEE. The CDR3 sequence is CASSPPSGRGEQYF. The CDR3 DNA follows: TGTGCCAGCAGCCCCCCTAGCGGGAGGGGTGAGCAGTACTTC.

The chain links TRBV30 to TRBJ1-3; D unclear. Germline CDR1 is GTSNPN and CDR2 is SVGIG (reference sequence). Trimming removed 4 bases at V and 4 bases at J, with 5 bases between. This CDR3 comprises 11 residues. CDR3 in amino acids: CAWTEGNTIYF. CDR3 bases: TGTGCCTGGACAGAAGGAAACACCATATATTTT.

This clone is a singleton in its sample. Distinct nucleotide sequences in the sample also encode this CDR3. CDR3 coding DNA: TGTGCCAGCAGGACGGGGGCGACAGATACGCAGTATTTT. Amino acids: CASRTGATDTQYF. The chain couples TRBV6-5 to TRBJ2-3; D could derive from TRBD1 or TRBD2 (6 bases each). V was trimmed by 6 bases and J by 3 bases, leaving 10 bases between them. The CDR3 is 13 residues long. Looked up from germline, CDR1 is MNHEY and CDR2 is SVGAGI.

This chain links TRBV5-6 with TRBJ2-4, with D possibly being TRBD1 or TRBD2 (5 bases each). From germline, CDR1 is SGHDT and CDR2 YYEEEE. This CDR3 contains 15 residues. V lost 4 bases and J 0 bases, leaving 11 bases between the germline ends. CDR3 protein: CASSAGALAKNIQYF. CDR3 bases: TGTGCCAGCAGCGCCGGGGCCCTAGCCAAAAACATTCAGTACTTC.

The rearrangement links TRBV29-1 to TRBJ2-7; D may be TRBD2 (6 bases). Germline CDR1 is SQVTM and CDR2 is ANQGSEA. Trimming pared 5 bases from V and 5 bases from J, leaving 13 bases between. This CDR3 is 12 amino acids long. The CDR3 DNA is TGCAGCGTTCGGCCGGGACTTCACGAGCAGTACTTC. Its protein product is CSVRPGLHEQYF.

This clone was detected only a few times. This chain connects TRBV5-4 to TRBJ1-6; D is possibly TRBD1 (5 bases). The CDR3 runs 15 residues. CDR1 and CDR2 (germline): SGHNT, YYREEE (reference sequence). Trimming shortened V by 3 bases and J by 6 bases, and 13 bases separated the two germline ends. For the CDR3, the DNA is TGTGCCAGCAGCTCGACGGGCAGGGCTAATTCACCCCTCCACTTT. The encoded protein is CASSSTGRANSPLHF.

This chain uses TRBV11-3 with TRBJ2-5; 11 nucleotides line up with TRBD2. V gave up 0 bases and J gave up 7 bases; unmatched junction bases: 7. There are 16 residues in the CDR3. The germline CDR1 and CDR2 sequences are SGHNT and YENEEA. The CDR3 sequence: CASSLDASGGSRTQYF. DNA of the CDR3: TGTGCCAGCAGCTTAGATGCTAGCGGGGGGTCCCGGACCCAGTACTTC.

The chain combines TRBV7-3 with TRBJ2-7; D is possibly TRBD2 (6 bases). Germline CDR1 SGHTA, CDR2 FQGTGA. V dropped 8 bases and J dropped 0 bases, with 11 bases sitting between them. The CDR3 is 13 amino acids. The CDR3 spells CASGQGGSYEQYF. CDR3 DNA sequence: TGTGCCAGCGGGCAGGGAGGCTCCTACGAGCAGTACTTC.

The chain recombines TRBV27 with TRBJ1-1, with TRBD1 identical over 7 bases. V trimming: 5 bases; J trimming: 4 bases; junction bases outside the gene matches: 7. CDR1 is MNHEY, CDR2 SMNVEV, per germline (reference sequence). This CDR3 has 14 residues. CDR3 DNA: TGTGCCAGCAGTCCCCGCAGGGGGGTCACTGAAGCTTTCTTT. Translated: CASSPRRGVTEAFF.

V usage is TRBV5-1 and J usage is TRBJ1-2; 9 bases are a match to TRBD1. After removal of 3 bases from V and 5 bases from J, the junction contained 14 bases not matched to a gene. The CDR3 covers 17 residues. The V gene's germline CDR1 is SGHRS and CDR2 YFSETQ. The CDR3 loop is CASSSGQGTTNRYGYTF. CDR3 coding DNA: TGCGCCAGCAGCTCAGGACAGGGGACGACGAATAGGTATGGCTACACCTTC. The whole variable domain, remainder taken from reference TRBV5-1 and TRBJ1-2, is KAGVTQTPRYLIKTRGQQVTLSCSPISGHRSVSWYQQTPGQGLQFLFEYFSETQRNKGNFPGRFSGRQFSNSRSEMNVSTLELGDSALYLCASSSGQGTTNRYGYTFGSGTRLTVV.

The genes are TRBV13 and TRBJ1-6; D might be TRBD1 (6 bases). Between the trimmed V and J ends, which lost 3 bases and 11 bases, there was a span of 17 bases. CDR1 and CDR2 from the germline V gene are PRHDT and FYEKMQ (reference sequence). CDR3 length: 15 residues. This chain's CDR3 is CASSLGGARYTPLHF. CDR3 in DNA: TGTGCCAGCAGCTTGGGGGGGGCGAGGTATACACCCCTCCACTTT. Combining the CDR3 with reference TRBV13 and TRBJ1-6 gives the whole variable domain AAGVIQSPRHLIKEKRETATLKCYPIPRHDTVYWYQQGPGQDPQFLISFYEKMQSDKGSIPDRFSAQQFSDYHSELNMSSLELGDSALYFCASSLGGARYTPLHFGNGTRLTVT.

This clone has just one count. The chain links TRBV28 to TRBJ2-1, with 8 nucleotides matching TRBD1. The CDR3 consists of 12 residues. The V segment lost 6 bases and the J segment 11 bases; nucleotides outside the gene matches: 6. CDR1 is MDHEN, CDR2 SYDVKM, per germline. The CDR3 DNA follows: TGTGCCAGCAGCTTGGACAGGGACAAGCAGTTCTTC. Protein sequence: CASSLDRDKQFF.

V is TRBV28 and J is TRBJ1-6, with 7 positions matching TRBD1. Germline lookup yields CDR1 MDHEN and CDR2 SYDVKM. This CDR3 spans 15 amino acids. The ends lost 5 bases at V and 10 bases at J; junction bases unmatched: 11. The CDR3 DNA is TGTGCCAGCAGTACTTCCGACAGGGAGCGGTCACCCCTCCACTTT. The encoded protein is CASSTSDRERSPLHF. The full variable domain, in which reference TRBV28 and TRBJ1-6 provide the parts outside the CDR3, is DVKVTQSSRYLVKRTGEKVFLECVQDMDHENMFWYRQDPGLGLRLIYFSYDVKMKEKGDIPEGYSVSREKKERFSLILESASTNQTSMYLCASSTSDRERSPLHFGNGTRLTVT.

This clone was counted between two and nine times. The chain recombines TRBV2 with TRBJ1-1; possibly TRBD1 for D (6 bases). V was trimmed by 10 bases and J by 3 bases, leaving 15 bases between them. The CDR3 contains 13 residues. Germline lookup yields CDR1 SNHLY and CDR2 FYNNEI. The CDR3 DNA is TGTGCCACCTGTGGACAGACCGACACTGAAGCTTTCTTT. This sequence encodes CATCGQTDTEAFF.

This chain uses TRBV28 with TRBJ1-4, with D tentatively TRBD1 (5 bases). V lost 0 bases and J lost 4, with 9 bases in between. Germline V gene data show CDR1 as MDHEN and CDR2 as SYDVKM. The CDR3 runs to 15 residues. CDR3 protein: CASSLWGGDNEKLFF. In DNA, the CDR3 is TGTGCCAGCAGTTTATGGGGGGGGGATAATGAAAAACTGTTTTTT.

CDR3 residues: CASSPAGTGKRSRAFF. The DNA of the CDR3 is TGTGCCAGCAGCCCTGCAGGGACGGGAAAGAGGAGTCGTGCTTTCTTT. This chain uses TRBV9 with TRBJ1-1, with a possible D match to TRBD1 (5 bases). Trimming stripped 4 bases from V and 11 bases from J, with 27 bases between. The germline gives CDR1 SGDLS, CDR2 YYNGEE. The CDR3 totals 16 residues.

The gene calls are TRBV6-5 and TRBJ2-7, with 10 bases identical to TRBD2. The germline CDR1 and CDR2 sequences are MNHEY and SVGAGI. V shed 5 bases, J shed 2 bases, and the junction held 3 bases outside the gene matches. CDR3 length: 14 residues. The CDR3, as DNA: TGTGCCAGCAGTCTAGCGGGAGCGGCCTACGAGCAGTACTTC. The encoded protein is CASSLAGAAYEQYF.